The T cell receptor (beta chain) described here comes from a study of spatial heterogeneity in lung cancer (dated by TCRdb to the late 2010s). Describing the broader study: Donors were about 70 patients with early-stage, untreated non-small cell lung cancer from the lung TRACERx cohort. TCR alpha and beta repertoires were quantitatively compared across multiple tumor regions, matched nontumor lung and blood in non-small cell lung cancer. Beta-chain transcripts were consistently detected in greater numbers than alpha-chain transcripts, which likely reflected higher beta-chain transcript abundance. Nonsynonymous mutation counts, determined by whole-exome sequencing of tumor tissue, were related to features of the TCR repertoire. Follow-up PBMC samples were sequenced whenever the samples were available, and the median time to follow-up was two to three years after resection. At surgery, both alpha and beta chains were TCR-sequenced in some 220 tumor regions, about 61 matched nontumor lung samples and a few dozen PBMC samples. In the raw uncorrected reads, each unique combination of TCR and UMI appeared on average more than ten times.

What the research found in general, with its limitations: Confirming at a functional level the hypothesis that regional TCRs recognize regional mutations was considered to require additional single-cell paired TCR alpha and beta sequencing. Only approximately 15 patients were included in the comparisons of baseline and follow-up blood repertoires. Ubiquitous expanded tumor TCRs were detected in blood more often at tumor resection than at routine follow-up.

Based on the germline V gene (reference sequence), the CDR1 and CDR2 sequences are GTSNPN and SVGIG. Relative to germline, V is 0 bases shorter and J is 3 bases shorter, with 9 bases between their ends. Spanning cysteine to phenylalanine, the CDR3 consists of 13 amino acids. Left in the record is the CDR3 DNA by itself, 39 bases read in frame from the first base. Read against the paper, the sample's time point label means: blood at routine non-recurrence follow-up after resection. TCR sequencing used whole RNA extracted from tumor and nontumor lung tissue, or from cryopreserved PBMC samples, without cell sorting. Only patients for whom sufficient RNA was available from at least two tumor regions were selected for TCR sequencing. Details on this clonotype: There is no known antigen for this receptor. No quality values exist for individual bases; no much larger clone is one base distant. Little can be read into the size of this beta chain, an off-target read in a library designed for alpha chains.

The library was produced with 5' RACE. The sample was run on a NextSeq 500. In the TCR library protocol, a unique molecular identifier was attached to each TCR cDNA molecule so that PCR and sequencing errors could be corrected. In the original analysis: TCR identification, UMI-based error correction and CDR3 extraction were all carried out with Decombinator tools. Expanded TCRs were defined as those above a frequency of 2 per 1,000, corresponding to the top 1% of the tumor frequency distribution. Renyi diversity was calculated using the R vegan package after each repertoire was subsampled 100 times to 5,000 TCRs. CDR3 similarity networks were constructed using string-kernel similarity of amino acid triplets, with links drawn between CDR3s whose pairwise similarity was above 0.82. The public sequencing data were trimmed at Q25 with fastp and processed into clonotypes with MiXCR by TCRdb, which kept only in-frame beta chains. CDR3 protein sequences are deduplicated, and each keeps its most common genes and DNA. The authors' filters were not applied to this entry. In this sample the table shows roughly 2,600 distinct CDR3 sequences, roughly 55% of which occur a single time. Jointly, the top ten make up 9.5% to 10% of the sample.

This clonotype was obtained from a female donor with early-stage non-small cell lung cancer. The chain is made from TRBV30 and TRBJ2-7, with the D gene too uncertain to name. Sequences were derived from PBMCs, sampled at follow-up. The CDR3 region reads CAWSVSLYYEQYF. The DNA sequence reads TGTGCCTGGAGTGTGTCGCTCTACTACGAGCAGTACTTC.